The T cell receptor beta chain described here comes from a study of blood T cell repertoires in COVID-19 (dated by TCRdb to between 2020 and 2021). With regard to the full study: Samples from collaborators originated in the United States, Italy and Spain and spanned both the acute and convalescent phases of COVID-19. The prospective study material was composed of cDNA or gDNA derived from T cells, B-cell-depleted T cells, or PBMCs. The dataset comprised deeply sampled blood TCRbeta repertoires from subjects exposed to, actively infected with, or recovered from COVID-19. A freely available public database, intended as a resource for researchers studying the immune response to SARS-CoV-2, is where the repertoires were released. Samples came from the ongoing ImmuneRACE study (first 160 participants) plus 1,254 subjects from 6 global collaborators. A de-identified subject ID, COVID-19 status, age in years and sex were almost always included in the sample metadata. Where HLA class I and class II types were available, the types were taken from metadata supplied by the sample provider, not from assay-based typing. Study-wide conclusions, independent of this receptor: Clinical and demographic metadata were provided uncurated, with the amount varying by source and participant.

Trimming costs V 5 bases and J 8 bases, and their ends lie 21 bases apart. CDR1 and CDR2 are read off the germline V gene (reference sequence) as MNHEY and SMNVEV. Measured from the cysteine to the phenylalanine, the CDR3 is 16 residues long. Only the CDR3 part of the read is kept: 48 bases, read in frame from the first base. A remark on this clone: Its antigen target is currently unknown. No base-level quality is on record; no much larger clone is a single base apart.

One collaborating source in Seattle enrolled patients while the patients were actively infected and followed the patients over time throughout the course of disease. Collaborating institutions collected whole blood in K2EDTA tubes following their own protocols. For TCRbeta analysis, collaborators shipped samples in one of three forms: frozen whole blood, isolated PBMCs, or DNA extracted from either of those sample types. TCRbeta CDR3 regions were amplified from genomic DNA using the immunoSEQ Assay, a bias-controlled multiplex PCR. Per the source publication's procedure: Nucleated cell counts per sample were estimated from amplification of reference gene primers within the assay. Sequence reads were collapsed and filtered to measure the absolute abundance of every unique TCRbeta CDR3 rearrangement. For each sample, productive Simpson clonality was calculated as the square root of Simpson's diversity index across productive rearrangements. This immuneACCESS table, as held by TCRdb, lists in-frame sequences with V and J called but not all clones. Of the missing ones, under half trace to an unresolved V gene in checked studies; the others have no known cause. The V and J calls and clone size are taken from that table; D and trimming were inferred from the DNA. This sample gives about 97,000 clones in total; 88% of them show up just once. Jointly, the top ten make up around 2% of the sample.

The chain was built from TRBV27 and TRBJ1-4; a confident D gene designation cannot be given. Sequencing was carried out using peripheral blood. The receptor's source is a man between 45 and 60 years old with COVID-19, enrolled during active disease. The bases are TGTGCCAGCAGTCCCCGCGCGAAGCCGGCGGGGGAAAAACTGTTTTTT. Its translation is CASSPRAKPAGEKLFF.